This entry lists 16 T cell receptor beta chains sequenced from one sample in a study of tissue T cells after allogeneic stem cell transplantation. The repertoire was sequenced with immunoSEQ multiplex PCR; TCRdb's copy has only in-frame clones and lacks some. The repertoire holds just over 20,000 clones, with about 70% as singletons. The source material was blood. The receptor source for this set is a female BALB/c mouse in good health. The mouse line has the MHC haplotype H2-d.

Concerning this clone: Gene and germline names: mouse. The sequence runs out 1 residue before the end of the CDR3; the remainder is reconstructed from the germline J gene. The J gene is TRBJ1-3, the V gene TRBV19; TRBD1 is a possible D gene (6 bases). CDR3 size: 15 residues. In germline, CDR1 is FNHDT, CDR2 SITEND (reference sequence). V dropped 5 bases and J dropped 0 bases, with 12 bases sitting between them. CDR3 sequence: CASSRGQNSGNTLYF. CDR3 DNA (partial): TGTGCCAGCAGCAGGGGACAAAATTCTGGAAATACGCTCTAT.

In the case of this clone: Mouse names are used for the genes. The read comes to an end 1 residue before the CDR3 does, leaving the germline J gene to fill in the end. The V gene is TRBV31, the J gene TRBJ1-5; D is uncertain. This CDR3 region has 12 residues. The germline V and J ends were trimmed by 2 bases and 0 bases, with 2 bases remaining between them. The germline gives CDR1 GKSSPN, CDR2 SITVG. CDR3 protein: CAWSYNNQAPLF. Partial CDR3 DNA: TGTGCCTGGAGTTATAACAACCAGGCTCCGCTT.

This clone was detected only a few times. Gene names refer to mouse genes. The CDR3 bases that were read are TGTGCTAGCAGTTTAGACAGGGCAATTCAAGACACCCAGTAC. Translation gives CASSLDRAIQDTQY. The whole CDR3 protein is CASSLDRAIQDTQYF. The chain is built from TRBV29 and TRBJ2-5; 7 positions match TRBD1. The read finishes 1 residue shy of the CDR3 end, and the germline J gene is used to complete it. The CDR3 contains 15 residues. Germline V lookup: CDR1 MSHET, CDR2 SYDVDS. With 2 bases clipped from V and 3 bases from J, the junction kept 5 bases outside the gene matches.

A note on this clone: Genes here carry mouse names. The missing CDR3 end, 1 residue past where the read stops, is filled in from the germline J gene. Other DNA sequences in the same sample also yield this CDR3. The gene calls are TRBV3 and TRBJ2-7; 7 nucleotides match TRBD1. With 5 bases clipped from V and 4 bases from J, the junction kept 2 bases outside the gene matches. CDR3 size: 12 residues. Germline V lookup: CDR1 SNHLY, CDR2 FYNGKV (reference sequence). CDR3 residues: CASSRDSYEQYF. The CDR3 DNA, read in part, is TGTGCCAGCAGCAGGGACAGTTATGAACAGTAC.

About this clone: The gene symbols are mouse symbols. The sequence runs out 1 residue before the end of the CDR3; the remainder is reconstructed from the germline J gene. V and J are TRBV29 and TRBJ2-5; the D is unclear. Germline V gene lookup returns CDR1 MSHET and CDR2 SYDVDS. V was cut by 6 bases and J by 6 bases, with 7 bases left in between. This CDR3 is built from 11 residues. The CDR3 sequence is CASRKTDTQYF. The covered CDR3 bases are TGTGCTAGCAGAAAGACGGACACCCAGTAC.

A note on this clone: Each gene name is a mouse one. The missing CDR3 end, 1 residue past where the read stops, is filled in from the germline J gene. The rearrangement links TRBV31 to TRBJ1-4; tentatively, D is TRBD1 (5 bases). The CDR3 length is 15 residues. V lost 0 bases and J 0 bases, leaving 8 bases between the germline ends. Per germline, CDR1 GKSSPN and CDR2 SITVG. CDR3 DNA (partial): TGTGCCTGGAGTCTAGAGACAGTTTCCAACGAAAGATTATTT. Its protein product is CAWSLETVSNERLF. The whole CDR3 protein is CAWSLETVSNERLFF.

About this clone itself: Gene names and germline refer to mouse. The read gets to within 1 residue of the CDR3 end, and the germline J gene fills in the rest. V usage is TRBV5 and J usage is TRBJ2-1, with D uncertain. Germline CDR1 is LGHNA and CDR2 is YNLKQL (reference sequence). The CDR3 contains 14 residues. Between the trimmed V and J ends, which lost 2 bases and 2 bases, there was a span of 7 bases. The part of the CDR3 DNA that was read is TGTGCCAGCAGCCAAAAAGACTACTATGCTGAGCAGTTC. It is translated as CASSQKDYYAEQF. In full, the CDR3 is CASSQKDYYAEQFF.

About this clone: Gene names are the mouse ones. The sequence runs out 1 residue before the end of the CDR3; the remainder is reconstructed from the germline J gene. In the same sample, other DNA sequences code for this CDR3. V and J are TRBV31 and TRBJ2-3; D is unresolved. The CDR3 spans 12 residues. The germline V and J ends were trimmed by 0 bases and 0 bases, with 1 base remaining between them. The germline V gene has CDR1 GKSSPN and CDR2 SITVG. CDR3: CAWSLSAETLYF. Incomplete CDR3 DNA: TGTGCCTGGAGTCTTAGTGCAGAAACGCTGTAT.

Of note for this clone: Any gene name here is a mouse gene name. The CDR3 end lies 1 residue beyond the end of the read and is filled in from the germline J gene. V is TRBV3 and J is TRBJ2-1, with TRBD2 matching over 10 bases. The germline gives CDR1 SNHLY, CDR2 FYNGKV (reference sequence). This CDR3 region has 15 residues. The V gene end was trimmed by 5 bases and the J gene end by 2 bases; junction bases not matched to a gene: 3. CDR3 loop: CASSPGTGDYAEQFF. The covered CDR3 bases are TGTGCCAGCAGCCCCGGGACTGGGGACTATGCTGAGCAGTTC.

This clone was observed a handful of times. Genes here carry mouse names. The read ends 1 residue shy of where the CDR3 ends; the end is completed using the germline J gene. The rearrangement links TRBV19 to TRBJ2-1; 8 bases agree with TRBD2. The ends lost 0 bases at V and 3 bases at J; junction bases unmatched: 2. The germline CDR1 and CDR2 sequences are FNHDT and SITEND (reference sequence). This CDR3 has 15 residues. CDR3 bases read: TGTGCCAGCAGTATAGCTCTGGGGGGCTATGCTGAGCAGTTC. Translated: CASSIALGGYAEQF. The entire CDR3 protein reads CASSIALGGYAEQFF.

Of note for this clone: Gene names and germline refer to mouse. The read terminates 1 residue ahead of where the CDR3 ends, so the germline J gene completes it. The chain uses TRBV4 and TRBJ2-5; 9 positions agree with TRBD2. The CDR3 length is 15 residues. Germline CDR1 and CDR2: LGHDT and YNNKQL (reference sequence). V shed 6 bases, J shed 2 bases, and the junction held 6 bases outside the gene matches. CDR3 DNA, as far as it was read: TGTGCCAGCAGGCTCACTGGGGGGAGCCAAGACACCCAGTAC. This codes for CASRLTGGSQDTQY. The entire CDR3 sequence reads CASRLTGGSQDTQYF. The full variable domain, rest sourced from reference TRBV4 and TRBJ2-5, is ETAVFQTPNYHVTQVGNEVSFNCKQTLGHDTMYWYKQDSKKLLKIMFSYNNKQLIVNETVPRRFSPQSSDKAHLNLRIKSVEPEDSAVYLCASRLTGGSQDTQYFGPGTRLLVL.

This clone was picked up one time. The genes and germline here are from mouse. The DNA ends 1 residue before the CDR3 does, and the rest of the CDR3 is filled in from the germline J gene. The gene calls are TRBV1 and TRBJ2-7; 8 bases align to TRBD1. Germline assignment: CDR1 NSQYPW and CDR2 LRSPGD (reference sequence). The CDR3 extends over 13 amino acids. V shed 3 bases and J 8 bases; nucleotides not matched to a gene: 6. Partial CDR3 DNA: TGCACCTGCAGTGCCTCAGGGGGCGCTCAACAGTAC. Amino acids: CTCSASGGAQQY. The entire CDR3 protein reads CTCSASGGAQQYF.

As concerns this clone: Gene names are the mouse ones. The read gets to within 1 residue of the CDR3 end, and the germline J gene fills in the rest. This sequence joins TRBV13-2 and TRBJ2-4, with D perhaps TRBD1 or TRBD2 (5 bases each). The V gene lost 5 bases and the J gene lost 7 bases, with 11 bases spanning the gap. Germline loops: CDR1 NNHNN, CDR2 SYGAGS (reference sequence). The CDR3 is 12 residues long. The DNA read from the CDR3 is TGTGCCAGCGGGGGGGAACGGGACACCTTGTAC. Its protein is CASGGERDTLY. In full, the CDR3 is CASGGERDTLYF.

The count of this clone is one. Gene names follow the mouse nomenclature. The sequenced fragment ends 1 residue before the CDR3 boundary, so the rest is inferred from the germline J gene. The chain employs TRBV29 and TRBJ2-1, with D maybe TRBD1 (5 bases). Germline V gene data show CDR1 as MSHET and CDR2 as SYDVDS. The CDR3 contains 12 residues. V was shortened by 8 bases and J by 1 base, with 6 bases between the two germline ends. Incomplete CDR3 DNA: TGTGCTAGCTCAGGGAACTATGCTGAGCAGTTC. Residues: CASSGNYAEQF. The complete CDR3 protein is CASSGNYAEQFF.

Notes on this clone: The germline and genes are mouse ones. The CDR3 end lies 1 residue beyond the end of the read and is filled in from the germline J gene. The chain links TRBV5 to TRBJ1-1, with TRBD1 as a possible D gene (6 bases). This CDR3 spans 13 amino acids. Per germline, CDR1 LGHNA and CDR2 YNLKQL (reference sequence). Trimming stripped 0 bases from V and 8 bases from J, with 10 bases between. Incomplete CDR3 DNA: TGTGCCAGCAGCCAAGATTACAGGGCGGAAGTCTTC. This encodes CASSQDYRAEVF. In full, the CDR3 reads CASSQDYRAEVFF.

Concerning this clone itself: The listed genes are named as in mouse. The read ends 1 residue before the CDR3 terminus; that terminus is restored from the germline J gene. The genes are TRBV3 and TRBJ1-2; D ambiguous. The germline V gene has CDR1 SNHLY and CDR2 FYNGKV (reference sequence). The V end lost 1 base, the J end lost 3 bases, and 3 bases lay between the germline ends. The CDR3 runs 12 residues. The CDR3 sequence is CASSLGDSDYTF. CDR3 DNA, as far as it was read: TGTGCCAGCAGCTTAGGGGACTCCGACTACACC.